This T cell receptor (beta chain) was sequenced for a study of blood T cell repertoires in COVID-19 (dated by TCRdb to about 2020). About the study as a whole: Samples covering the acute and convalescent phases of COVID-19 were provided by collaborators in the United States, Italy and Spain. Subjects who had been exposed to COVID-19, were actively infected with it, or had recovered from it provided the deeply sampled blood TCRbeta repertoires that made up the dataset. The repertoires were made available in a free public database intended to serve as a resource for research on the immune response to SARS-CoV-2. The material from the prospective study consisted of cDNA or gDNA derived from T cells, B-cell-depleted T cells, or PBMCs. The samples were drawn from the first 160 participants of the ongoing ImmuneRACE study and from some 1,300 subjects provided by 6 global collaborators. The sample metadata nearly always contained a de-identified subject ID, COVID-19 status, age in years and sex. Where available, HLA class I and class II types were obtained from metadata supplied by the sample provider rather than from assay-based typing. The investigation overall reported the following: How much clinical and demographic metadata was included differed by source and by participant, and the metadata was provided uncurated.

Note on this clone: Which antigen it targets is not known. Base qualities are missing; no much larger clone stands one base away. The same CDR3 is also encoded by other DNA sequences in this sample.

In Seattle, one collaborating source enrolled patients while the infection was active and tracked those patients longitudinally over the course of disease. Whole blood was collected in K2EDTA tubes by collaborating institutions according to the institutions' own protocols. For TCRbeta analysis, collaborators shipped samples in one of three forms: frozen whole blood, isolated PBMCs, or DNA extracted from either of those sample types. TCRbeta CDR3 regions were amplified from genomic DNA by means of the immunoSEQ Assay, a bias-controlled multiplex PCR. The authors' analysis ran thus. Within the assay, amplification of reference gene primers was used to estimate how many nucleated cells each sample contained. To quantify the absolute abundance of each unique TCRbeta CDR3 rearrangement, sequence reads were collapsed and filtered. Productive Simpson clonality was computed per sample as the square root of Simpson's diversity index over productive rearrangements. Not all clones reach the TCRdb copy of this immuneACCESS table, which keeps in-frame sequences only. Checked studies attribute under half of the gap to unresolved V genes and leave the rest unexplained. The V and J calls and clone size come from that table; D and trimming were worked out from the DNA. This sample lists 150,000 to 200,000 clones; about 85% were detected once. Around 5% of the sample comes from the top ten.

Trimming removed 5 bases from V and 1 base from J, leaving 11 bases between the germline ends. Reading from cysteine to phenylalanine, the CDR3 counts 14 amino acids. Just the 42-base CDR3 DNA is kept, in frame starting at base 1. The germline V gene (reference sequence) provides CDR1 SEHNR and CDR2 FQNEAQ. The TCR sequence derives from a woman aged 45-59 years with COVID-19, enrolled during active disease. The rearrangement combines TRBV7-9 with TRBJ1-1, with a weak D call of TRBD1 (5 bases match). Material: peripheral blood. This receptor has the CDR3 CASSLGQPNTEAFF. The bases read TGTGCCAGCAGCCTCGGACAACCGAACACTGAAGCTTTCTTT. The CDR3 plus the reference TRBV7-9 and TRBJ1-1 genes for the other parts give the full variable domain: DTGVSQNPRHKITKRGQNVTFRCDPISEHNRLYWYRQTLGQGPEFLTYFQNEAQLEKSRLLSDRFSAERPKGSFSTLEIQRTEQGDSAMYLCASSLGQPNTEAFFGQGTRLTVV.